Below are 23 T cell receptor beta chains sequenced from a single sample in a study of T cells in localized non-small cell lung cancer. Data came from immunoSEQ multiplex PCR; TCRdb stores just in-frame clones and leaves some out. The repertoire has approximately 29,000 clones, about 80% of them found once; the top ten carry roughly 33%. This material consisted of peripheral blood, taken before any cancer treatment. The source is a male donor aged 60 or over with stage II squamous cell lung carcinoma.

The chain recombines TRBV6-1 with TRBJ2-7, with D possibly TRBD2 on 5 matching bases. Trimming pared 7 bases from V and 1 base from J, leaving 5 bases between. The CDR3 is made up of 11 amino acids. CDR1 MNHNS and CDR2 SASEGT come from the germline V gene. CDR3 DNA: TGTGCCAGCACGGGGTCCTACGAGCAGTACTTC. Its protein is CASTGSYEQYF.

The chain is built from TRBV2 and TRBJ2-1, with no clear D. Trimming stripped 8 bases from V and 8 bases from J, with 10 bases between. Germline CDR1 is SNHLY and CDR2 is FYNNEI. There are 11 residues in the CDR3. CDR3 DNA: TGTGCCAGCCGGTTTGGCTATGAGCAGTTCTTC. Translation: CASRFGYEQFF.

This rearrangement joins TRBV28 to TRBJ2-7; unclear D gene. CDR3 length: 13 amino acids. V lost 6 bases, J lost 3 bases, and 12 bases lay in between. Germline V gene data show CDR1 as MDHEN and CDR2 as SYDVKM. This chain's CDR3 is CASSFGHHYEQYF. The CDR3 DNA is TGTGCCAGCAGCTTCGGGCACCACTACGAGCAGTACTTC.

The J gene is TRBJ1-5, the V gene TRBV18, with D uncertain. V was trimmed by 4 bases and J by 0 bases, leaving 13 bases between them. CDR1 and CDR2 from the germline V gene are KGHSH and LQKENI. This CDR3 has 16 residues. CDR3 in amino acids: CASSLFAPDSNQPQHF. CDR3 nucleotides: TGTGCCAGCTCACTATTTGCCCCTGATAGCAATCAGCCCCAGCATTTT.

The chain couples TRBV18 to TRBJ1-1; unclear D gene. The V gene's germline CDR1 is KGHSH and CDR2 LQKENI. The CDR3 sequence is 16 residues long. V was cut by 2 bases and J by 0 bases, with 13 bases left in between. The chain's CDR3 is CASSPRGGNLNTEAFF. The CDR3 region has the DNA TGTGCCAGCTCACCAAGAGGAGGCAACTTGAACACTGAAGCTTTCTTT.

Here the CDR3 DNA reads TGTGCCAGTGATCAGGGAACCACCGGGGAGCTGTTTTTT. Translating gives CASDQGTTGELFF. The rearrangement uses TRBV19 and TRBJ2-2, with a tentative D call TRBD1 (5 bases). Germline V lookup: CDR1 LNHDA, CDR2 SQIVND (reference sequence). V shed 8 bases and J shed 4 bases, with 11 bases lying between them. The CDR3 runs to 13 residues.

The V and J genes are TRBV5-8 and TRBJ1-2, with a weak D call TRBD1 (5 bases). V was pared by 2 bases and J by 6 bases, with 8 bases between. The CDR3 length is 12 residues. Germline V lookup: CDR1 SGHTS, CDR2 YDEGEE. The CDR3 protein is CASSFGGNGYTF. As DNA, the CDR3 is TGTGCCAGCAGCTTCGGGGGGAATGGCTACACCTTC.

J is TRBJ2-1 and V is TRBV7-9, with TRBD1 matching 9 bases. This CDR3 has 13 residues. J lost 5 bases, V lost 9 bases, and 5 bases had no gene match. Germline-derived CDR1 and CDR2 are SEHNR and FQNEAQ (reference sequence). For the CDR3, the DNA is TGTGCCAGTTCCGGGACAGGGAACAATGAGCAGTTCTTC. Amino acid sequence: CASSGTGNNEQFF.

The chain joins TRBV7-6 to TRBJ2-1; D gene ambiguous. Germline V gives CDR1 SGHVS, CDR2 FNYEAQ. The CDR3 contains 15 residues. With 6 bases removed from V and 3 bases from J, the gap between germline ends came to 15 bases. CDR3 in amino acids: CASSSPKALYNEQFF. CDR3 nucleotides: TGTGCCAGCAGTTCCCCTAAGGCCCTCTACAATGAGCAGTTCTTC. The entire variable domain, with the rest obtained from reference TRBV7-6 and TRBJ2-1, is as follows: GAGVSQSPRYKVTKRGQDVALRCDPISGHVSLYWYRQALGQGPEFLTYFNYEAQQDKSGLPNDRFSAERPEGSISTLTIQRTEQRDSAMYRCASSSPKALYNEQFFGPGTRLTVL.

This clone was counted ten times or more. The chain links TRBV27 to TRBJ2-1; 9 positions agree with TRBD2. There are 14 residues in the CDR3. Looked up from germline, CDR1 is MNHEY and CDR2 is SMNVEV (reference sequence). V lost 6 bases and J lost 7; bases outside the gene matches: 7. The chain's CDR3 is CASRRGGLSNEQFF. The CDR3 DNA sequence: TGTGCCAGCAGGCGGGGGGGCTTATCAAATGAGCAGTTCTTC.

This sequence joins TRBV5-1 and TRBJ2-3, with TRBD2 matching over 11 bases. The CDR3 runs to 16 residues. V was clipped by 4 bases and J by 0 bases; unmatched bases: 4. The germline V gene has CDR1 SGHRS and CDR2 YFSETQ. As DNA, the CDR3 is TGCGCCAGCAGCCTTCGACTAGCGGGGAGCACAGATACGCAGTATTTT. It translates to CASSLRLAGSTDTQYF.

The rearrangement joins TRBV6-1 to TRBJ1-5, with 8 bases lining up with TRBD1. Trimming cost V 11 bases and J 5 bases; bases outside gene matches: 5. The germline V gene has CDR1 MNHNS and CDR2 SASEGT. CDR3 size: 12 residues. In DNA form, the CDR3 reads TGTGCCGGCAACAGGGGGGATCAGCCCCAGCATTTT. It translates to CAGNRGDQPQHF.

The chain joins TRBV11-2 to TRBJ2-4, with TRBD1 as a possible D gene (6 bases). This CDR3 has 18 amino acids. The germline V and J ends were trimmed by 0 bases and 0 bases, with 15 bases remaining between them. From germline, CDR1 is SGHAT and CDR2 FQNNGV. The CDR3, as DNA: TGTGCCAGCAGCTTAGACCCCTTTGGACAGTTAGCCAAAAACATTCAGTACTTC. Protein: CASSLDPFGQLAKNIQYF.

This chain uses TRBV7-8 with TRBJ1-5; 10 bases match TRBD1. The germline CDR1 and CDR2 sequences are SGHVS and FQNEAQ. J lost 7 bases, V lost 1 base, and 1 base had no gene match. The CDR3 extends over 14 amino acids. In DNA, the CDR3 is TGTGCCAGCAGCTTAGGGGACAGGGGCCAGCCCCAGCATTTT. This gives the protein CASSLGDRGQPQHF.

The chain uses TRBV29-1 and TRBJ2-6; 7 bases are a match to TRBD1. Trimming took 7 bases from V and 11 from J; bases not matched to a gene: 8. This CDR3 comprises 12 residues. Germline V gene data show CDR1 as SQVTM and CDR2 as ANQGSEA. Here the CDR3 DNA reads TGCAGCGCCTCTAGGGACAGTCACGTCCTGACTTTC. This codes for CSASRDSHVLTF.

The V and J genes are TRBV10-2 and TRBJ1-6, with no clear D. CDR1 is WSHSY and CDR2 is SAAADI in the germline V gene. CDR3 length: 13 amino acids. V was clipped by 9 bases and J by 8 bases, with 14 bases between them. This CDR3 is CASSGVVDSPLHF. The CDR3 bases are TGCGCCAGTTCGGGTGTTGTAGATTCACCCCTCCACTTT.

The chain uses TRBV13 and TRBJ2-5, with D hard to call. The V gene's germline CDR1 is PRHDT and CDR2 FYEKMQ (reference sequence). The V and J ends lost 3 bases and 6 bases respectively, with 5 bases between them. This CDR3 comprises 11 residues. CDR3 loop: CASSFGQTQYF. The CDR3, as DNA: TGTGCCAGCAGCTTTGGGCAGACCCAGTACTTC.

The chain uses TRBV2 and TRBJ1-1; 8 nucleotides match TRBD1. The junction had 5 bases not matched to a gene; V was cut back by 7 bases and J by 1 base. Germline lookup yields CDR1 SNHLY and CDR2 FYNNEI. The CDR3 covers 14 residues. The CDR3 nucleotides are TGTGCCAGCACCCCGGACAGGGCGAACACTGAAGCTTTCTTT. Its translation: CASTPDRANTEAFF. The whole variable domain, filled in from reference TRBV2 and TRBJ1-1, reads EPEVTQTPSHQVTQMGQEVILRCVPISNHLYFYWYRQILGQKVEFLVSFYNNEISEKSEIFDDQFSVERPDGSNFTLKIRSTKLEDSAMYFCASTPDRANTEAFFGQGTRLTVV.

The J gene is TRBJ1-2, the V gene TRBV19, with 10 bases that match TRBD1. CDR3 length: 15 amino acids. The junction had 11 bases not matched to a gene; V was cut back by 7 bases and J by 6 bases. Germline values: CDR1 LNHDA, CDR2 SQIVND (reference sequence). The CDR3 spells CASTGPGQGKDGYTF. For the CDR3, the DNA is TGTGCCAGTACAGGGCCGGGACAGGGGAAAGATGGCTACACCTTC.

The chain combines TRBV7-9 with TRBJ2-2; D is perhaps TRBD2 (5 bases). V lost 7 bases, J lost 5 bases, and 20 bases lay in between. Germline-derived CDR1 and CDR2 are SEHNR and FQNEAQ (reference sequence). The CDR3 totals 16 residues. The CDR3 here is CASISLAGGGTGELFF. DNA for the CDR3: TGTGCCAGCATAAGCTTGGCAGGCGGCGGGACCGGGGAGCTGTTTTTT.

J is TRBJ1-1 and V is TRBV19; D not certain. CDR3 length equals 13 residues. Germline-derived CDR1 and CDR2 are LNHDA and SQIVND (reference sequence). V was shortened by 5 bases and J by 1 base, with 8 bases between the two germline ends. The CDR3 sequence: CASSFLQNTEAFF. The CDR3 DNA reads TGTGCCAGTAGTTTCCTACAGAACACTGAAGCTTTCTTT.

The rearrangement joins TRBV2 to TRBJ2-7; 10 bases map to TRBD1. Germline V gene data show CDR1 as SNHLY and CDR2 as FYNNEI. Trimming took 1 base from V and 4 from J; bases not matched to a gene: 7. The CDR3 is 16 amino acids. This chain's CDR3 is CASSEDYGTGVYEQYF. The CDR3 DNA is TGTGCCAGCAGTGAAGATTACGGGACAGGGGTTTACGAGCAGTACTTC.

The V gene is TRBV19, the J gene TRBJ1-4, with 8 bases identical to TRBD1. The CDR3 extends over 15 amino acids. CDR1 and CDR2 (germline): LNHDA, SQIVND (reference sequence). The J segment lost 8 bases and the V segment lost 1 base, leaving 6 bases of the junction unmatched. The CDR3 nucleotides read TGTGCCAGTAGTATAGGCACAGGGGGAGGGGAAAAACTGTTTTTT. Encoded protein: CASSIGTGGGEKLFF.